One sample yielded the 24 T cell receptor beta chains listed below, sequenced in a study of blood T cell repertoires in COVID-19. Clones were sequenced by immunoSEQ multiplex PCR, and TCRdb holds only the in-frame ones, with some missing. Of about 270,000 clones in the sample, more than 80% were seen once. The sample comprised PBMCs or T cells enriched from blood (not recorded which). These receptors were taken from a woman between 18 and 29 years old who had recovered from COVID-19.

The chain uses TRBV5-1 and TRBJ2-1; TRBD1 matches at 11 bases. The V gene end was trimmed by 4 bases and the J gene end by 0 bases; junction bases not matched to a gene: 9. The CDR3 is 18 amino acids. Germline V gene data show CDR1 as SGHRS and CDR2 as YFSETQ. The CDR3, as DNA: TGCGCCAGCAGCCCAGGACAGGGGGCCTCCCGCTCCTACAATGAGCAGTTCTTC. It specifies CASSPGQGASRSYNEQFF. Full variable domain (outside the CDR3, taken from reference TRBV5-1 and TRBJ2-1): KAGVTQTPRYLIKTRGQQVTLSCSPISGHRSVSWYQQTPGQGLQFLFEYFSETQRNKGNFPGRFSGRQFSNSRSEMNVSTLELGDSALYLCASSPGQGASRSYNEQFFGPGTRLTVL.

V usage is TRBV6-5 and J usage is TRBJ1-4, with D possibly TRBD1 on 5 matching bases. Trimming removed 3 bases from V and 5 bases from J, with 10 bases in between. This CDR3 contains 14 residues. Germline loops: CDR1 MNHEY, CDR2 SVGAGI. CDR3 sequence (DNA): TGTGCCAGCAGTTATTACAGGCGGAATGAAAAACTGTTTTTT. This sequence encodes CASSYYRRNEKLFF.

This chain uses TRBV7-2 with TRBJ1-3; TRBD1 might be the D (6 bases). The V gene lost 0 bases and the J gene lost 11 bases, with 26 bases spanning the gap. CDR1 is SGHTA and CDR2 is FQGNSA in the germline V gene. The CDR3 runs 18 residues. The CDR3 sequence is CASSLALGTRARMGAIYF. CDR3 coding DNA: TGTGCCAGCAGCTTAGCTCTTGGGACAAGAGCACGAATGGGCGCCATATATTTT.

The J gene is TRBJ1-5, the V gene TRBV2; the D is unclear. Germline V gene lookup returns CDR1 SNHLY and CDR2 FYNNEI. V was pared by 10 bases and J by 5 bases, with 3 bases between. There are 9 residues in the CDR3. Here the CDR3 reads CATDQPQHF. In DNA form, the CDR3 reads TGTGCCACAGATCAGCCCCAGCATTTT.

The rearrangement joins TRBV7-2 to TRBJ2-5; possibly TRBD2 for D (6 bases). V shed 1 base and J shed 5 bases, with 14 bases lying between them. Germline CDR1 and CDR2: SGHTA and FQGNSA. This CDR3 has 15 amino acids. CDR3 protein: CASSLGARGRETQYF. The CDR3 DNA reads TGTGCCAGCAGCTTAGGGGCCCGGGGGAGGGAGACCCAGTACTTC.

CDR3 amino acids: CARSLWVLGDRGLHGQFF. The CDR3 bases are TGTGCCAGAAGCTTATGGGTTCTTGGGGACAGGGGGCTGCATGGGCAGTTCTTC. The chain joins TRBV7-5 to TRBJ2-1; TRBD1, the D gene given by the table, was not confirmed from the DNA. TRBV7-5 is labeled a pseudogene. This CDR3 spans 18 amino acids.

V is TRBV10-3 and J is TRBJ1-2; 7 bases are shared with TRBD1. Germline V gene sequence: CDR1 ENHRY, CDR2 SYGVKD. Trimming cost V 3 bases and J 4 bases; bases outside gene matches: 2. The CDR3 contains 13 residues. The CDR3 region has the DNA TGTGCCATCAGTGAAAGGACAGGCTATGGCTACACCTTC. Amino acids: CAISERTGYGYTF.

The gene calls are TRBV6-5 and TRBJ1-2, with D maybe TRBD1 (6 bases). V lost 8 bases to trimming and J lost 6 bases, with 13 bases between them. CDR1 and CDR2 (germline): MNHEY, SVGAGI. The CDR3 length is 12 residues. CDR3 coding DNA: TGTGCCAGCGCCCGAGGACAGAATGGCTACACCTTC. Its translation: CASARGQNGYTF.

V and J are TRBV6-5 and TRBJ1-1; D is ambiguous. Trimming left V 10 bases short and J 0 bases short, with 15 bases between. This CDR3 region has 14 residues. The germline V gene encodes CDR1 MNHEY and CDR2 SVGAGI. The CDR3: CAISMAFMNTEAFF. The CDR3 coding sequence is TGTGCCATCTCCATGGCCTTCATGAACACTGAAGCTTTCTTT.

This chain connects TRBV5-4 to TRBJ1-4, with a weak D call TRBD1 (5 bases). Trimming shortened V by 4 bases and J by 3 bases, and 13 bases separated the two germline ends. Germline-derived CDR1 and CDR2 are SGHNT and YYREEE (reference sequence). This CDR3 has 15 amino acids. The CDR3 nucleotides read TGTGCCAGCAGCCCAAGGGGCCAAGCTAATGAAAAACTGTTTTTT. Encoded protein: CASSPRGQANEKLFF.

The CDR3 spells CASSLRGMDTEAFF. Written as DNA, the CDR3 is TGCGCCAGCAGCTTGAGGGGGATGGACACTGAAGCTTTCTTT. J is TRBJ1-1 and V is TRBV5-1; a weak D match, TRBD1 (6 bases). V gave up 1 base and J gave up 3 bases, with 10 bases separating them. CDR3 length equals 14 residues. The germline CDR1 and CDR2 sequences are SGHRS and YFSETQ.

V and J are TRBV6-5 and TRBJ1-2, with a weak D call TRBD1 (5 bases). Germline V gives CDR1 MNHEY, CDR2 SVGAGI. The CDR3 is made up of 14 amino acids. V was shortened by 6 bases and J by 5 bases, with 16 bases between the two germline ends. The CDR3 region is CASRDGQGGYGYTF. The CDR3 nucleotides are TGTGCCAGCAGGGACGGGCAGGGAGGGTATGGCTACACCTTC.

The chain uses TRBV5-1 and TRBJ1-1; D is unresolved. CDR1 SGHRS and CDR2 YFSETQ come from the germline V gene. This CDR3 has 15 amino acids. V was pared by 0 bases and J by 1 base, with 10 bases between. In DNA form, the CDR3 reads TGCGCCAGCAGCTTGGATCGGGTTGCGAACACTGAAGCTTTCTTT. Protein sequence: CASSLDRVANTEAFF.

The J gene is TRBJ2-7, the V gene TRBV3-1 (or the pseudogene TRBV3-2); 9 positions match TRBD2. The CDR3 contains 15 residues. Losses at the gene ends were 1 base for V and 7 bases for J; bases not matched to a gene: 8. From germline, CDR1 is LGHDT and CDR2 YNNKEL (reference sequence). CDR3 sequence (DNA): TGTGCCAGCAGCCAAGGTAATAGCGGGGGACAAGAGCAGTACTTC. Translation: CASSQGNSGGQEQYF.

The V call is TRBV7-2, the J call TRBJ1-2; 9 nucleotides align to TRBD1. The length of the CDR3 is 15 residues. V lost 0 bases to trimming and J lost 5 bases; unmatched junction nucleotides: 4. Germline V lookup: CDR1 SGHTA, CDR2 FQGNSA. The CDR3 loop is CASSLAYRGHYGYTF. The DNA of the CDR3 is TGTGCCAGCAGCTTAGCCTACAGGGGGCATTATGGCTACACCTTC.

This rearrangement joins TRBV20-1 to TRBJ2-1; no reliable D call. The V gene's germline CDR1 is DFQATT and CDR2 SNEGSKA (reference sequence). CDR3 length: 10 residues. Trimming left V 6 bases short and J 10 bases short, with 10 bases between. The CDR3: CSAESAEQFF. CDR3 coding DNA: TGCAGTGCCGAGTCCGCGGAGCAGTTCTTC.

V usage is TRBV15 and J usage is TRBJ1-1, with D possibly TRBD1 on 5 matching bases. V lost 2 bases, J lost 3 bases, and 16 bases lay in between. There are 16 residues in the CDR3. Germline assignment: CDR1 LNHNV and CDR2 YYDKDF (reference sequence). The CDR3 nucleotides are TGTGCCACCAGCAGAACTGGGGCGCGGGGGGACACTGAAGCTTTCTTT. As protein: CATSRTGARGDTEAFF.

The rearrangement links TRBV11-2 to TRBJ1-6; D is unclear. Germline V gene lookup returns CDR1 SGHAT and CDR2 FQNNGV. The CDR3 consists of 17 residues. V was cut by 0 bases and J by 7 bases, with 16 bases left in between. The CDR3 reads CASSLDLYSGENSPLHF. CDR3 sequence (DNA): TGTGCCAGCAGCTTAGATTTATACAGCGGAGAGAATTCACCCCTCCACTTT.

The chain links TRBV19 to TRBJ1-1, with 12 bases lining up with TRBD1. V lost 4 bases and J lost 7; bases outside the gene matches: 16. Germline values: CDR1 LNHDA, CDR2 SQIVND (reference sequence). CDR3 length: 18 amino acids. The CDR3, as DNA: TGTGCCAGTAGTAGGGGATTAAGGGGGACAGGGGGCCGAAATGAAGCTTTCTTT. Residues: CASSRGLRGTGGRNEAFF.

To note about this clone: Other nucleotide sequences from this sample produce the same CDR3. J is TRBJ2-7 and V is TRBV5-1, with 9 bases fitting TRBD1. J gave up 3 bases and V 2 bases, and 3 bases lay outside the gene matches. The germline CDR1 and CDR2 sequences are SGHRS and YFSETQ. The CDR3 consists of 14 residues. CDR3 DNA sequence: TGCGCCAGCAGCTTTGGACAGGGGAACTACGAGCAGTACTTC. Residues: CASSFGQGNYEQYF. Full variable domain (missing parts from reference TRBV5-1 and TRBJ2-7): KAGVTQTPRYLIKTRGQQVTLSCSPISGHRSVSWYQQTPGQGLQFLFEYFSETQRNKGNFPGRFSGRQFSNSRSEMNVSTLELGDSALYLCASSFGQGNYEQYFGPGTRLTVT.

This clone was observed a single time. CDR3 in DNA: TGTGCCAGCTCCCCGGGACAGGCGAATGAGCAGTTCTTC. It translates to CASSPGQANEQFF. The rearrangement joins TRBV18 to TRBJ2-1; 8 bases fit TRBD1. Germline V gene lookup returns CDR1 KGHSH and CDR2 LQKENI. Unmatched junction bases numbered 5, after V lost 6 bases and J lost 7 bases. The CDR3 spans 13 residues.

The J gene is TRBJ2-3, the V gene TRBV6-5; D is ambiguous. This CDR3 spans 16 amino acids. With 0 bases removed from V and 5 bases from J, the gap between germline ends came to 15 bases. Germline V CDR1 and CDR2: MNHEY, SVGAGI. For the CDR3, the DNA is TGTGCCAGCAGTTACTCGAGTTTTAGCTCCAAAGATACGCAGTATTTT. This translates into CASSYSSFSSKDTQYF.

The chain recombines TRBV9 with TRBJ2-2, with 12 bases aligning to TRBD2. Germline values: CDR1 SGDLS, CDR2 YYNGEE. The CDR3 contains 17 residues. V lost 2 bases and J lost 6; bases outside the gene matches: 8. CDR3: CASSVTSGGGVAGELFF. CDR3 coding DNA: TGTGCCAGCAGCGTGACTAGCGGGGGAGGAGTTGCCGGGGAGCTGTTTTTT.

This chain links TRBV7-8 with TRBJ1-1; 10 bases map to TRBD1. Germline V lookup: CDR1 SGHVS, CDR2 FQNEAQ. V was clipped by 4 bases and J by 5 bases; unmatched bases: 10. The CDR3 totals 16 residues. Here the CDR3 reads CASSSRTGTGVTEAFF. The DNA for the CDR3 is TGTGCCAGCAGCTCAAGAACCGGGACAGGGGTGACTGAAGCTTTCTTT.